This T cell receptor (beta chain) was identified in a study of shared clonotypes between healthy human individuals. The germline V gene encodes CDR1 SQVTM and CDR2 ANQGSEA. The CDR3 has 14 amino acids. Using immunoSEQ multiplex PCR, the repertoire was profiled, and TCRdb retains in-frame clones only, with some absent. The profile shows over a million clones, approximately 70% of them singletons. This sequence originates from a young man in good health. The chain links TRBV29-1 to TRBJ1-1; 7 positions match TRBD1. Sequencing input: memory CD4+ T cells sorted from blood. Subset described: CD45RA-negative fraction. The CDR3 nucleotides read TGCAGTGTCCAACAGGGAGAAGGGGGCGCTGAAGCTTTCTTT. Its protein is CSVQQGEGGAEAFF.